This TCR beta chain was recorded in a study of T cell responses to AZD1222 COVID-19 vaccine. The junction had 9 bases not matched to a gene; V was cut back by 4 bases and J by 2 bases. This CDR3 spans 17 amino acids. Broader study findings: Repertoire sampling happened only post peak T cell response.

TCRdb keeps only in-frame clones here, not all; method: immunoSEQ multiplex PCR. Among 110,000 to 150,000 clones listed, 90% to 95% were seen once. Concerning this clone: Its specificity is not known.

This specimen was peripheral blood, taken on day 0 of AZD1222 vaccination. The chain employs TRBV23-1 and TRBJ2-1, with 9 bases matching TRBD1. TRBV23-1 counts as an open reading frame of uncertain function. The TCR comes from an adult in good health. This CDR3 is CASSPSTDRGTYNEQFF. CDR3 sequence (DNA): TGCGCCAGCAGTCCATCCACGGACAGGGGAACCTACAATGAGCAGTTCTTC.